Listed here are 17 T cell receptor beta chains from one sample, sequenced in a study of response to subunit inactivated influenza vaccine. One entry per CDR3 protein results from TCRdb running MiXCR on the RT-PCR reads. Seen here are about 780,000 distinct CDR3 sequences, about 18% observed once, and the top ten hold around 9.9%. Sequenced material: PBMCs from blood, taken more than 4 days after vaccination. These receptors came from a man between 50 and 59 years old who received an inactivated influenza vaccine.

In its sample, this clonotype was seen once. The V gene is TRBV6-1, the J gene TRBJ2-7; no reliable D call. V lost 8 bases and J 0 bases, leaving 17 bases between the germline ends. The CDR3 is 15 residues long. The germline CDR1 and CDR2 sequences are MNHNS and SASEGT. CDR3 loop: CASADAGLSSYEQYF. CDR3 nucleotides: TGTGCCAGCGCCGATGCAGGCCTGAGCTCCTACGAGCAGTACTTC.

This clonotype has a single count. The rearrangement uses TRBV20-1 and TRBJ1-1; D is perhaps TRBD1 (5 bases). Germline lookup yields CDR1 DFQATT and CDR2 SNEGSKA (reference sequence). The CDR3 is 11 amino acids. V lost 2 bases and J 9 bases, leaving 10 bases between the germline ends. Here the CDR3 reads CSARNRDQAFF. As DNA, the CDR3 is TGCAGTGCTAGAAACCGGGACCAAGCTTTCTTT.

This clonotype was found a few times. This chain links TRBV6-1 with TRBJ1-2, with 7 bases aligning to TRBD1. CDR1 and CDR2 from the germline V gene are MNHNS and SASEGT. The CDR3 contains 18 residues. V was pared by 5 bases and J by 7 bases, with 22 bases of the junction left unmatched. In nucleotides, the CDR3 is TGTGCCAGCAGTCCTACCATGACAGGGTGGCTTTCGGGGGTTGGCTACACCTTC. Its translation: CASSPTMTGWLSGVGYTF.

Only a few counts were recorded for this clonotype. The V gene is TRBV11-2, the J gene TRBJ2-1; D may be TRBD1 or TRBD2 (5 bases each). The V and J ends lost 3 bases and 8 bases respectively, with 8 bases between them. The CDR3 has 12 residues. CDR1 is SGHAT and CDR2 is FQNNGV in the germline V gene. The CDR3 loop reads CASSFSGHEQFF. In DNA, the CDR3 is TGTGCCAGCAGCTTCTCGGGACATGAGCAGTTCTTC.

This CDR3 is CASWRRGGADTQYF. CDR3 in DNA: TGTGCCAGCTGGAGGCGGGGGGGAGCAGATACGCAGTATTTT. The V call is TRBV12-3 or TRBV12-4, the J call TRBJ2-3, with 9 positions matching TRBD2. With V trimmed by 8 bases and J by 4 bases, 7 bases remained unmatched. The CDR3 has 14 residues.

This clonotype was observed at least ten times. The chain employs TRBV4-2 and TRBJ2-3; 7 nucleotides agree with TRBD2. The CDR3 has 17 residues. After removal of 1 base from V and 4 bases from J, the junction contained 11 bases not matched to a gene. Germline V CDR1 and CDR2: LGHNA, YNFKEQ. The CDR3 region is CASSQGNGGRLADTQYF. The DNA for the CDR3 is TGTGCCAGCAGCCAAGGGAACGGCGGGAGACTGGCAGATACGCAGTATTTT.

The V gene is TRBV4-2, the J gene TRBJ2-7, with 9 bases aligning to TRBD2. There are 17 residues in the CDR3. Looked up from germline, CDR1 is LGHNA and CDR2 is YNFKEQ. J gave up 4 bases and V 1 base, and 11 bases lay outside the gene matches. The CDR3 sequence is CASSQVPPGGGVYEQYF. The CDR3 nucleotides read TGTGCCAGCAGCCAAGTCCCCCCGGGCGGGGGGGTGTACGAGCAGTACTTC.

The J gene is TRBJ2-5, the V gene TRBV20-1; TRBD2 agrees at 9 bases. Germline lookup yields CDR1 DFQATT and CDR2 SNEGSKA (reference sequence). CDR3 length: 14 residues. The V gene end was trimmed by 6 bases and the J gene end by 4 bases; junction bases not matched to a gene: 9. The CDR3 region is CSAVTLAGRETQYF. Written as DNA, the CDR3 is TGCAGTGCGGTGACACTAGCGGGCAGAGAGACCCAGTACTTC.

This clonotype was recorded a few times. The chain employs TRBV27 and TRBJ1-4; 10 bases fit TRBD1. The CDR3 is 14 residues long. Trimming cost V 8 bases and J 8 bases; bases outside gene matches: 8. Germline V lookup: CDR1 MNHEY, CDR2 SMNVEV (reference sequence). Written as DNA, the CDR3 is TGTGCCAGCGGACGACAGGGGGCGACGGAAAAACTGTTTTTT. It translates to CASGRQGATEKLFF.

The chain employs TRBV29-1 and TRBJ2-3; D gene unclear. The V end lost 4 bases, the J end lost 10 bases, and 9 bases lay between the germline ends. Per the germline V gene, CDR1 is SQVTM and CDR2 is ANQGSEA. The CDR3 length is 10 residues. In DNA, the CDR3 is TGCAGCGTTGGGTCAGTAGCGCAGTATTTT. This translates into CSVGSVAQYF.

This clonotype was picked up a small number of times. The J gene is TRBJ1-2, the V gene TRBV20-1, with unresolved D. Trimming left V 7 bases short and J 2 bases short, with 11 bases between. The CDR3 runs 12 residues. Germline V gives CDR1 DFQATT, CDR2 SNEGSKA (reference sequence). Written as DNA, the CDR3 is TGCAGTGTTGGGCCTACCAACTATGGCTACACCTTC. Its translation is CSVGPTNYGYTF.

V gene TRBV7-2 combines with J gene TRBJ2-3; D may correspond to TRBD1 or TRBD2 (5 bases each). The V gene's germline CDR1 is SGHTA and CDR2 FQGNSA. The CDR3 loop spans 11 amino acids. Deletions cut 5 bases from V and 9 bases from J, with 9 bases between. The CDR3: CASSEWDTQYF. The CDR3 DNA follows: TGTGCCAGCAGCGAATGGGACACGCAGTATTTT.

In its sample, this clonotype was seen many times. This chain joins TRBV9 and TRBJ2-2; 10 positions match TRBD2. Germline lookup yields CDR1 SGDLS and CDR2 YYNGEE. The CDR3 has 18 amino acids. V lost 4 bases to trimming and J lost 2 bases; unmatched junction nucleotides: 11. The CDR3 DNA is TGTGCCAGCAGCACAAGCCTCGGACTAGCGGCTAACACCGGGGAGCTGTTTTTT. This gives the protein CASSTSLGLAANTGELFF. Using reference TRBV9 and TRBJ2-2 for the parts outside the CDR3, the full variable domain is DSGVTQTPKHLITATGQRVTLRCSPRSGDLSVYWYQQSLDQGLQFLIQYYNGEERAKGNILERFSAQQFPDLHSELNLSSLELGDSALYFCASSTSLGLAANTGELFFGEGSRLTVL.

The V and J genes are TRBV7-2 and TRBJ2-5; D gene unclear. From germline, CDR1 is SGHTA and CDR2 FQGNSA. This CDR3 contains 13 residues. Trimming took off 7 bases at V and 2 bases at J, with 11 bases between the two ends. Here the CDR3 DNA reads TGTGCCAGCACGAAGGGCCGTCAAGAGACCCAGTACTTC. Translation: CASTKGRQETQYF.

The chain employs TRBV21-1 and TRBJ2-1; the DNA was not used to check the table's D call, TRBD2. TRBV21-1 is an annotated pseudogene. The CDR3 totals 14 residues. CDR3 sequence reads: CASSAKRVVNEQFF. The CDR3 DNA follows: TGTGCCAGCAGCGCGAAGAGGGTAGTCAATGAGCAGTTCTTC.

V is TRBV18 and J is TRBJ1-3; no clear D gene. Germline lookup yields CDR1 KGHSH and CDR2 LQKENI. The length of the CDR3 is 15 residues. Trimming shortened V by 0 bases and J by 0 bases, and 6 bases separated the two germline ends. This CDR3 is CASSPPSSSGNTIYF. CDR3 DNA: TGTGCCAGCTCACCACCGTCAAGCTCTGGAAACACCATATATTTT.

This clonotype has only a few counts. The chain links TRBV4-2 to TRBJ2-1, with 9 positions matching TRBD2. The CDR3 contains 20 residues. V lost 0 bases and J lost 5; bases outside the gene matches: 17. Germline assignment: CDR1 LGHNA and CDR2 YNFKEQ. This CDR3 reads CASSQDRADYSGRSHNEQFF. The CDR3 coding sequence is TGTGCCAGCAGCCAAGATCGGGCCGATTATAGCGGGAGATCCCACAATGAGCAGTTCTTC.